These 30 T cell receptor beta chains share one sample of origin, sequenced in a study of blood T cells in healthy people across ages. Combining a sample-barcoded 5' primer with a J-beta primer mix, a second PCR ran for about 6 to 12 cycles. Each CDR3 protein gets one entry after TCRdb re-called the 5' RACE reads with MiXCR. The table has about 1.4 million distinct CDR3 sequences, around 55% seen once. The material sequenced was blood. All receptors derive from a man aged 18 to 30 in good health.

The chain links TRBV7-2 to TRBJ2-7; D unclear. Per the germline V gene, CDR1 is SGHTA and CDR2 is FQGNSA. V lost 4 bases, J lost 0 bases, and 13 bases lay in between. The CDR3 runs 15 residues. CDR3 region: CASSSGAPSSYEQYF. The CDR3 DNA is TGTGCCAGCAGCTCCGGAGCGCCTAGCTCCTACGAGCAGTACTTC.

The J gene is TRBJ2-7, the V gene TRBV20-1; TRBD1 agrees at 8 bases. V dropped 5 bases and J dropped 3; count of bases not matched to a gene: 6. Germline-derived CDR1 and CDR2 are DFQATT and SNEGSKA (reference sequence). The CDR3 runs 13 residues. As DNA, the CDR3 is TGCAGTGCTGGAAGGACAGGGCGCTACGAGCAGTACTTC. This encodes CSAGRTGRYEQYF.

The chain has TRBV20-1 and TRBJ2-3; 7 bases align to TRBD2. The CDR3 contains 17 residues. Trimming at V came to 3 bases and at J to 1 base, leaving 13 bases not matched to a gene. Germline V lookup: CDR1 DFQATT, CDR2 SNEGSKA (reference sequence). The CDR3 protein is CSASPAGMVVGTDTQYF. As DNA, the CDR3 is TGCAGTGCTAGTCCAGCGGGGATGGTGGTAGGCACAGATACGCAGTATTTT.

The genes are TRBV10-3 and TRBJ1-5, with D hard to call. The V end lost 6 bases, the J end lost 2 bases, and 8 bases lay between the germline ends. The CDR3 is 13 residues long. From germline, CDR1 is ENHRY and CDR2 SYGVKD. CDR3 amino acids: CAISVQGNQPQHF. CDR3 coding DNA: TGTGCCATCAGCGTACAAGGCAATCAGCCCCAGCATTTT.

The chain links TRBV7-8 to TRBJ2-1; weak D call: TRBD2 (6 bases). Germline lookup yields CDR1 SGHVS and CDR2 FQNEAQ. Trimming removed 2 bases from V and 7 bases from J, with 18 bases in between. The CDR3 is 16 residues long. In nucleotides, the CDR3 is TGTGCCAGCAGCTTATCAGCGGGTAGGTCCGTTAATGAGCAGTTCTTC. This encodes CASSLSAGRSVNEQFF.

This chain connects TRBV6-1 to TRBJ2-7, with 12 positions matching TRBD1. Matching the DNA end better, TRBJ2-5 makes the J call doubtful. Germline values: CDR1 MNHNS, CDR2 SASEGT. The CDR3 runs 16 residues. In DNA, the CDR3 is TGTGCCAGCAGCGAAACCGGGACAGGGGGCCGAGAGACCCAGTACTTC. This gives the protein CASSETGTGGRETQYF.

V and J are TRBV3-1 and TRBJ1-2, with 11 bases that match TRBD1. The V gene's germline CDR1 is LGHDT and CDR2 YNNKEL (reference sequence). CDR3 length equals 16 residues. V lost 8 bases to trimming and J lost 4 bases; unmatched junction nucleotides: 12. The CDR3 sequence is CASGPDRGRWGYGYTF. The DNA of the CDR3 is TGTGCCAGCGGACCGGACAGGGGGCGCTGGGGCTATGGCTACACCTTC.

The CDR3 is CSARPGNPYEQYF. Here the CDR3 DNA reads TGCAGTGCTAGGCCTGGGAATCCCTACGAGCAGTACTTC. V and J are TRBV20-1 and TRBJ2-7; no firm D call. The CDR3 sequence is 13 residues long. V was trimmed by 3 bases and J by 2 bases, leaving 11 bases between them. Per germline, CDR1 DFQATT and CDR2 SNEGSKA (reference sequence).

The chain is built from TRBV27 and TRBJ2-5; TRBD1 agrees at 8 bases. The J call may be incorrect, as the DNA end agrees better with TRBJ2-7. The CDR3 loop spans 14 amino acids. CDR1 MNHEY and CDR2 SMNVEV come from the germline V gene (reference sequence). CDR3 nucleotides: TGTGCCAGCAGTACGACAGGGGACCTCTACGAGCAGTACTTC. Its protein is CASSTTGDLYEQYF.

Only a few counts were recorded for this clonotype. The V and J genes are TRBV7-2 and TRBJ2-1, with D possibly matching TRBD2 (6 bases). Germline-derived CDR1 and CDR2 are SGHTA and FQGNSA. Trimming took 1 base from V and 8 from J, leaving 12 bases between them. There are 14 residues in the CDR3. CDR3: CASSLVGGVHEQFF. The CDR3 nucleotides read TGTGCCAGCAGCTTAGTCGGGGGTGTGCATGAGCAGTTCTTC.

Concerning this clonotype: One junction end disagrees with the germline gene, perhaps due to a read error. This chain uses TRBV4-1 with TRBJ1-1; tentatively, D is TRBD1 (5 bases). Germline CDR1 reads MGHRA; CDR2 reads YSYEKL. This CDR3 is 15 amino acids long. The DNA of the CDR3 is TGCGCCAGCAGCCAAGCGGTCGGGGGGAGCACTGAAGCTTCCTTT. This translates into CASSQAVGGSTEASF.

This sequence joins TRBV9 and TRBJ2-1, with 7 bases fitting TRBD2. CDR1 SGDLS and CDR2 YYNGEE come from the germline V gene. J lost 6 bases, V lost 2 bases, and 5 bases had no gene match. The CDR3 has 14 amino acids. CDR3 protein: CASSVWTRTNEQFF. CDR3 nucleotides: TGTGCCAGCAGCGTCTGGACTAGAACCAATGAGCAGTTCTTC.

The table lists this clonotype with many counts. This sequence joins TRBV7-2 and TRBJ2-7; D remains unclear. The end of the DNA fits TRBJ2-5 better, so the J call may be wrong. The CDR3 loop spans 12 amino acids. Germline CDR1 reads SGHTA; CDR2 reads FQGNSA. CDR3 residues: CASSLNSETQYF. The CDR3 DNA reads TGTGCCAGCAGCTTAAACTCAGAGACCCAGTACTTC.

The chain employs TRBV6-1 and TRBJ2-7; either TRBD1 or TRBD2 may supply D (6 bases each). Looked up from germline, CDR1 is MNHNS and CDR2 is SASEGT. Trimming shortened V by 7 bases and J by 3 bases, and 19 bases separated the two germline ends. This CDR3 comprises 15 residues. As DNA, the CDR3 is TGTGCCAGCACCGAGGGGGGTATCGGCCTCTACGAGCAGTACTTC. Its protein is CASTEGGIGLYEQYF.

The genes are TRBV12-3 or TRBV12-4 and TRBJ2-7; the D gene could be TRBD1 or TRBD2 (5 bases each). The CDR3 covers 14 residues. V shed 4 bases and J shed 2 bases, with 12 bases lying between them. The CDR3 loop reads CASSWGEGPYEQYF. CDR3 nucleotides: TGTGCCAGCAGTTGGGGCGAGGGACCCTACGAGCAGTACTTC.

This clonotype has more than one count but fewer than ten. The chain couples TRBV7-9 to TRBJ2-6; D is uncertain. CDR1 SEHNR and CDR2 FQNEAQ come from the germline V gene (reference sequence). The CDR3 extends over 18 amino acids. Trimming pared 8 bases from V and 5 bases from J, leaving 25 bases between. CDR3 sequence: CASAEWADLYTRANVLTF. CDR3 in DNA: TGTGCCAGCGCAGAGTGGGCGGACCTCTATACTAGGGCCAACGTCCTGACTTTC.

The chain joins TRBV2 to TRBJ2-1; 9 nucleotides line up with TRBD1. The CDR3 totals 16 residues. Germline values: CDR1 SNHLY, CDR2 FYNNEI. J lost 3 bases, V lost 7 bases, and 10 bases had no gene match. CDR3 nucleotide sequence: TGTGCCAGCACCCGGCCCCGGGACAGGGACTACAATGAGCAGTTCTTC. This translates into CASTRPRDRDYNEQFF.

This clonotype occurred a few times. The chain links TRBV20-1 to TRBJ2-3; unclear D gene. V was cut by 6 bases and J by 5 bases, with 6 bases left in between. The CDR3 contains 10 residues. Germline CDR1 is DFQATT and CDR2 is SNEGSKA (reference sequence). The CDR3 DNA sequence: TGCAGTGCCATAAGAGATACGCAGTATTTT. As protein: CSAIRDTQYF.

The V call is TRBV6-5, the J call TRBJ1-2; D is possibly TRBD1 (6 bases). Trimming removed 0 bases at V and 2 bases at J, with 13 bases between. The CDR3 covers 16 residues. From germline, CDR1 is MNHEY and CDR2 SVGAGI. The CDR3 sequence: CASSYSGQPRNYGYTF. CDR3 coding DNA: TGTGCCAGCAGTTACTCGGGACAACCTCGGAACTATGGCTACACCTTC.

The V and J genes are TRBV5-1 and TRBJ2-7; 8 bases match TRBD1. CDR3 size: 14 residues. Germline-derived CDR1 and CDR2 are SGHRS and YFSETQ. Trimming cost V 1 base and J 6 bases; bases outside gene matches: 6. CDR3: CASSLPGQGLEQYF. The CDR3, as DNA: TGCGCCAGCAGCTTGCCAGGACAGGGACTCGAGCAGTACTTC.

The DNA for the CDR3 is TGTGCCAGCACCCAAAGGACTAGCGGCCACAATGAGCAGTTCTTC. This gives the protein CASTQRTSGHNEQFF. The chain uses TRBV6-5 and TRBJ2-1; 10 bases line up with TRBD2. The CDR3 is made up of 15 amino acids. Germline V gene data show CDR1 as MNHEY and CDR2 as SVGAGI. V lost 7 bases, J lost 5 bases, and 8 bases stayed unmatched.

The gene calls are TRBV6-2 or TRBV6-3 and TRBJ2-4, with D perhaps matching TRBD1 (6 bases). The better agreement between TRBJ2-7 and the DNA end casts doubt on the J call. Germline CDR1 is MNHEY and CDR2 is SVGEGT. This CDR3 has 11 residues. CDR3 residues: CASLDRNEQYF. CDR3 in DNA: TGTGCCAGCCTTGACAGGAACGAGCAGTACTTC.

The V and J genes are TRBV4-2 and TRBJ2-1, with 7 bases matching TRBD2. V lost 0 bases, J lost 8 bases, and 7 bases stayed unmatched. The germline V gene encodes CDR1 LGHNA and CDR2 YNFKEQ. The CDR3 consists of 15 residues. This CDR3 is CASSQEGRERDEQFF. In nucleotides, the CDR3 is TGTGCCAGCAGCCAAGAGGGGCGGGAGAGGGATGAGCAGTTCTTC.

The chain carries TRBV29-1 and TRBJ2-5; possible D gene TRBD1, 5 bases. CDR3 length equals 12 residues. V lost 6 bases, J lost 3 bases, and 11 bases lay in between. CDR1 and CDR2 from the germline V gene are SQVTM and ANQGSEA. CDR3 DNA sequence: TGCAGCGTCCGACAGCTCGAAGAGACCCAGTACTTC. The encoded protein is CSVRQLEETQYF.

The sample holds a few counts of this clonotype. This chain links TRBV13 with TRBJ2-7; the match to TRBD2 covers 13 bases. Germline V gives CDR1 PRHDT, CDR2 FYEKMQ (reference sequence). The CDR3 consists of 14 residues. Trimming cost V 2 bases and J 7 bases; bases outside gene matches: 2. The CDR3 DNA sequence: TGTGCCAGCAGCTTATTGGGACTAGCGGGAGAGCAGTACTTC. This encodes CASSLLGLAGEQYF.

The table lists this clonotype with a few counts. The chain employs TRBV5-5 and TRBJ2-1, with 7 bases identical to TRBD1. Germline values: CDR1 SGHKS, CDR2 YYEKEE (reference sequence). Trimming at V came to 5 bases and at J to 1 base, leaving 6 bases not matched to a gene. This CDR3 has 15 residues. CDR3: CASSSQGFSYNEQFF. Written as DNA, the CDR3 is TGTGCCAGCAGTTCACAGGGGTTTTCCTACAATGAGCAGTTCTTC.

CDR3 in amino acids: CASSFFTMDSTDTQYF. Written as DNA, the CDR3 is TGCGCCAGCAGCTTCTTTACAATGGACAGCACAGATACGCAGTATTTT. The chain has TRBV5-1 and TRBJ2-3; D gene ambiguous. The V gene's germline CDR1 is SGHRS and CDR2 YFSETQ. The CDR3 has 16 amino acids. Trimming took 2 bases from V and 0 from J, leaving 13 bases between them.

This clonotype was observed a handful of times. The chain combines TRBV29-1 with TRBJ1-4; D perhaps matches TRBD1 (6 bases). The CDR3 runs to 12 residues. Between the trimmed V and J ends, which lost 6 bases and 7 bases, there was a span of 12 bases. Per the germline V gene, CDR1 is SQVTM and CDR2 is ANQGSEA. This CDR3 is CSVRQEGEKLFF. DNA for the CDR3: TGCAGCGTAAGACAGGAAGGTGAAAAACTGTTTTTT.

The chain carries TRBV9 and TRBJ1-1; D might be TRBD1 (5 bases). With 4 bases removed from V and 0 bases from J, the gap between germline ends came to 13 bases. From germline, CDR1 is SGDLS and CDR2 YYNGEE. This CDR3 spans 15 amino acids. The CDR3 sequence: CASSIAWGLNTEAFF. CDR3 nucleotides: TGTGCCAGCAGCATAGCGTGGGGCTTGAACACTGAAGCTTTCTTT. Variable domain in full (rest from reference TRBV9 and TRBJ1-1): DSGVTQTPKHLITATGQRVTLRCSPRSGDLSVYWYQQSLDQGLQFLIQYYNGEERAKGNILERFSAQQFPDLHSELNLSSLELGDSALYFCASSIAWGLNTEAFFGQGTRLTVV.

This clonotype was seen a handful of times. V gene TRBV29-1 combines with J gene TRBJ2-7; TRBD1 or TRBD2 may be the D gene (6 bases each). Germline lookup yields CDR1 SQVTM and CDR2 ANQGSEA. The CDR3 has 14 amino acids. V was trimmed by 6 bases and J by 4 bases, leaving 19 bases between them. The CDR3: CSVGSEGGMYEQYF. CDR3 coding DNA: TGCAGCGTGGGATCTGAGGGGGGCATGTACGAGCAGTACTTC.